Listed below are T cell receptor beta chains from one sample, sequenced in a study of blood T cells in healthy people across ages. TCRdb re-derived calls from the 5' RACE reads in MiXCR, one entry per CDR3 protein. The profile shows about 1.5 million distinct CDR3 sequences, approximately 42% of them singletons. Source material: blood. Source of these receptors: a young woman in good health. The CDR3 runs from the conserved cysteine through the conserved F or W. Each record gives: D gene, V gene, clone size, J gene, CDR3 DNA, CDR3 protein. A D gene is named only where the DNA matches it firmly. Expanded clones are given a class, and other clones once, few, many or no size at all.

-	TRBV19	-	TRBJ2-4	TGTGCCAGTAGTCCCCAGGGGACGGAAACAAACATTCAGTACTTC	CASSPQGTETNIQYF
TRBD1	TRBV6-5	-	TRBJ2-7	TGTGCCAGCAGTTACGGGACAGGGCCTAAGGGGTCCTACGAGCAGTACTTC	CASSYGTGPKGSYEQYF
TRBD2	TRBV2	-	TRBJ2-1	TGTGCCACCGTTGGACTAGCGGGATTTTCCTCCTACAATGAGCAGTTCTTC	CATVGLAGFSSYNEQFF
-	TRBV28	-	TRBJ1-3	TGTGCCAGCAGTTTATACGGAACTGGAAACACCATATATTTT	CASSLYGTGNTIYF
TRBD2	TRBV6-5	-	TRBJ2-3	TGTGCCAGCAGTTACTGGGGGACTAGCGGGCTGACTAGCACAGATACGCAGTATTTT	CASSYWGTSGLTSTDTQYF
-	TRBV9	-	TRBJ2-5	TGTGCCAGCAGCGCGGCGTCGGAAATCCAAGAGACCCAGTACTTC	CASSAASEIQETQYF
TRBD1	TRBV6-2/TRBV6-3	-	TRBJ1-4	TGTGCCAGCAGTTTCCGGGACAGGCCTGAAAAACTGTTTTTT	CASSFRDRPEKLFF
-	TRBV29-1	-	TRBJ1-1	TGCAGCGTTGCCCTCCTTAACAGGAACACTGAAGCTTTCTTT	CSVALLNRNTEAFF
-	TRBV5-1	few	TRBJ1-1	TGCGCCAGCAGACGATCAGGGGCCTGGTTGGAGAACACTGAAGCTTTCTTT	CASRRSGAWLENTEAFF
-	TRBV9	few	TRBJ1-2	TGTGCCAGCAGCGCACGGGTGGGGTCCTATGGCTACACCTTC	CASSARVGSYGYTF
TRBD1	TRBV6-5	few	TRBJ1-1	TGTGCCAGCAGTAACCCGGGACAGAGGAACACTGAAGCTTTCTTT	CASSNPGQRNTEAFF
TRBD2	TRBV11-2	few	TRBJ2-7	TGTGCCAGCAGACCAACTAGCGGGGGAGGGTCCTACAATGAGCAGTACTTC	CASRPTSGGGSYNEQYF
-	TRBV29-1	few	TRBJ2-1	TGCAGCGTTGATGGAAGGGAATCCTACAATGAGCAGTTCTTC	CSVDGRESYNEQFF
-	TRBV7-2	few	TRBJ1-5	TGTGCCAGCAGCTTAGCGGGCACAGGGTATACTCAGCCCCAGCATTTT	CASSLAGTGYTQPQHF
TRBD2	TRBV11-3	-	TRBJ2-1	TGTGCCAGCAGCCCAACAGCCGGGACTAGCGGTGAGCAGTTCTTC	CASSPTAGTSGEQFF
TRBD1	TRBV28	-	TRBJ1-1	TGTGCCAGCAGTTCCCCGGACAGGGAAGGGGCTGAAGCTTTCTTT	CASSSPDREGAEAFF
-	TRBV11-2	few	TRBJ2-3	TGTGCCAGCAGCCCTTTAGACTCACCGGGCACAGATACGCAGTATTTT	CASSPLDSPGTDTQYF
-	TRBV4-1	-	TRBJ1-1	TGCGCCAGCAGCCAAATAAAACGAGAAGCTTTCTTT	CASSQIKREAFF
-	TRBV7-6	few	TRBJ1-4	TGTGCCAGCAGCCCCCTGGATTGGGCAACTAATGAAAAACTGTTTTTT	CASSPLDWATNEKLFF
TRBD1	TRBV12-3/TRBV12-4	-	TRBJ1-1	TGTGCCACCTCCGGACAGGTTTTGAACACTGAAGCTTTCTTT	CATSGQVLNTEAFF
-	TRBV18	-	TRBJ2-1	TGTGCCAGCTCACCGGACCGACACAATGAGCAGTTCTTC	CASSPDRHNEQFF
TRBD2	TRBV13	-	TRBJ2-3	TGTGCCAGCAGCTTAAACAGCGGGGCGCGCCGGGATACGCAGTATTTT	CASSLNSGARRDTQYF
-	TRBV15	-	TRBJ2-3	TGTGCCACCAGCTCCCGGATTAGCACAGATACGCAGTATTTT	CATSSRISTDTQYF
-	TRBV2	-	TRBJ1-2	TGTGCCAGCAGTGAGGCACGCTACACCTTC	CASSEARYTF
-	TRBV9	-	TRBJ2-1	TGTGCCAGCAGCGTAGGTGGGGTGTGGGATGAGCAGTTCTTC	CASSVGGVWDEQFF
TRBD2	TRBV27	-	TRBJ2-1	TGTGCCGGCAGTTTAATGGGGGGGAGCTCCTACAATGAGCAGTTCTTC	CAGSLMGGSSYNEQFF
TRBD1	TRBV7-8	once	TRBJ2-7	TGTGCCAGCAGAATGGACAGGGGGCGATTCGAGCAGTACTTC	CASRMDRGRFEQYF